Listed below are T cell receptor beta chains from one sample, sequenced in a study of blood T cells in healthy people across ages. TCRdb independently ran MiXCR on the 5' RACE reads; one entry per CDR3 protein. The data contain some 1.8 million distinct CDR3 sequences, around 40% of them singletons. Sequenced material: blood. Source of these receptors: a human donor in good health. The CDR3 runs from the conserved cysteine through the conserved F or W.

j_call,v_call,cdr3_aa
TRBJ2-3,TRBV20-1,CSAESGTSLTDTQYF
TRBJ1-6,TRBV7-2,CASSLVNRRSPLHF
TRBJ2-1,TRBV4-3,CASSQTTSSCNEQFF
TRBJ1-5,TRBV6-1,CASRSFQGQPQHF
TRBJ2-7,TRBV4-3,CASSQNLAESSYEQYF
TRBJ1-5,TRBV30,CALSSGSAIPSNQPQHF
TRBJ2-4,TRBV27,CASSLGAGDKNIQYF
TRBJ1-2,TRBV7-2,CASRPGILTLNYGYTF
TRBJ2-6,TRBV9,CASSDTAGNVLTF
TRBJ2-7,TRBV20-1,CSAVGFYYEQYF
TRBJ2-4,TRBV20-1,CSARKTGGFGQYF
TRBJ2-3,TRBV28,CASSIPGRTDTQYF
TRBJ2-3,TRBV5-1,CASSLGGAGTTDTQYF
TRBJ2-1,TRBV5-5,CASSLAQGVRDEQFF
.,TRBV20-1,CSARKQLNEQYF
TRBJ1-1,TRBV4-3,CASSQDPLNSPGNEAFF
TRBJ2-3,TRBV7-9,CASSLLQGADTQYF
TRBJ2-5,TRBV15,CATSRDLGWRTQETQYF
TRBJ2-7,TRBV30,CAWRPDSYEQYF
TRBJ2-5,TRBV5-1,CASSDSGGWETQYF
TRBJ1-5,TRBV20-1,CSASRREGGQPQHF
TRBJ1-2,TRBV4-3,CASSQNLETGGANYGYTF
TRBJ1-5,TRBV6-5,CASSIYRDQPQHF
TRBJ1-6,TRBV7-2,CASSLAPGRNNSPLHF
TRBJ2-1,TRBV7-9,CASSGGTSLLNEQFF